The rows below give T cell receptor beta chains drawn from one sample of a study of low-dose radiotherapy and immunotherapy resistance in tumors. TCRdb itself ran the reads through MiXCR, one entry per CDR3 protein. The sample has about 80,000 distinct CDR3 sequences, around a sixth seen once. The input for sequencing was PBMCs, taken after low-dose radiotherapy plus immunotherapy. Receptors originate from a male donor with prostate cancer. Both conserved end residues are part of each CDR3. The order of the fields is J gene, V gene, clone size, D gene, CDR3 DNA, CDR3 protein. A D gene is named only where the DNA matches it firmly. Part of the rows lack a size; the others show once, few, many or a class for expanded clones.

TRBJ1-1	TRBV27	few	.	TGTGCCAGCAGTTCATCCAGGGTAAGCACTGAAGCTTTCTTT	CASSSSRVSTEAFF
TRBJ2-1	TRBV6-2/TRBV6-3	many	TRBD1	TGTGCCAGCAGTCGGGCGCGGACAGGGCCGGTGGGTGAGCAGTTCTTC	CASSRARTGPVGEQFF
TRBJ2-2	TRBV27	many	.	TGTGCCAGCACTCACACCGGGGAGCTGTTTTTT	CASTHTGELFF
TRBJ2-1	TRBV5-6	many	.	TGTGCCAGCAGCACACATCTGGAGCAGTTCTTC	CASSTHLEQFF
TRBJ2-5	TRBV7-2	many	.	TGTGCCAGCAGCCGGGGACTCCTCGGAGAGACCCAGTACTTC	CASSRGLLGETQYF
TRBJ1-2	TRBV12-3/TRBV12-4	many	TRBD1	TGTGCCAGCAGCCAGACAGGGGGCGGTGGCTACACCTTC	CASSQTGGGGYTF
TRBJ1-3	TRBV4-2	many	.	TGTGCCAGCAGCCAAGCAGGTCTGTCGATCATTGGAAACACCATATATTTT	CASSQAGLSIIGNTIYF
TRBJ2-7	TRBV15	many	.	TGTGCCACCAGTCTTGACGTGGGTCCCTACGAGCAGTACTTC	CATSLDVGPYEQYF
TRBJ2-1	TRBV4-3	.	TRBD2	TGCGCCAGCAGCCAAGGAGCGGGAATCGCATCTGAGCAGTTCTTC	CASSQGAGIASEQFF
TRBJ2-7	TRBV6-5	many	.	TGTGCCAGCAGTTACTCGACATCTCCTTACGAGCAGTACTTC	CASSYSTSPYEQYF
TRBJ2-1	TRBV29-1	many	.	TGCAGCGGAAGGACCTTCTCCTACAATGAGCAGTTCTTC	CSGRTFSYNEQFF
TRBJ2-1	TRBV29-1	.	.	TGCAGCGTTGAAAAATCAGGGGGGGGTGAGCAGTTCTTC	CSVEKSGGGEQFF
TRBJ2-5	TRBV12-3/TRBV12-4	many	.	TGTGCCAGCAGTTTTTCTCCCGGACGCCAGTACTTC	CASSFSPGRQYF
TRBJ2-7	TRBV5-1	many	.	TGCGCCAGCAGCTTGGAAGGCAGCTCCTACGAGCAGTACTTC	CASSLEGSSYEQYF
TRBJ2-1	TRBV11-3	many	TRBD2	TGTGCCAGCAGCTTAGGGGGGACTAGCGGCTTCAATGAGCAGTTCTTC	CASSLGGTSGFNEQFF
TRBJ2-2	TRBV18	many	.	TGTGCCAGCTCACCAAGACAGGGAGGAACCGGGGAGCTGTTTTTT	CASSPRQGGTGELFF